Sequencing of this T cell receptor beta chain was carried out in a study of CD8+CD57+ T cells in acquired aplastic anemia. Background on the study: Sorting CD4+ and CD8+ cells gave DNA averaging around 3 ug.

Trimming took 2 bases from V and 3 from J, leaving 10 bases between them. Germline V gives CDR1 SGHRS, CDR2 YFSETQ. The CDR3 is made up of 14 amino acids. Profiling that covered TCR beta VDJ and CDR3 relied on genomic DNA as its template. In TCRdb, the reads were re-called with MiXCR into one record per CDR3 protein. Of about 160,000 distinct CDR3 sequences listed, 71% are singletons. Selection for sequencing was limited to patients who had shown CD8+CD57+ cell expansion by flow cytometry. This TCR derives from a human donor with aplastic anemia. Sequences were obtained from sorted CD4+, CD8+, or CD8+CD57+ T cells (not recorded which) from PBMCs. The rearrangement links TRBV5-1 to TRBJ2-3; D possibly matches TRBD1 or TRBD2 (5 bases each). CDR3 nucleotide sequence: TGCGCCAGCAGCTTTCAGGGCGGGACAGATACGCAGTATTTT. This encodes CASSFQGGTDTQYF.